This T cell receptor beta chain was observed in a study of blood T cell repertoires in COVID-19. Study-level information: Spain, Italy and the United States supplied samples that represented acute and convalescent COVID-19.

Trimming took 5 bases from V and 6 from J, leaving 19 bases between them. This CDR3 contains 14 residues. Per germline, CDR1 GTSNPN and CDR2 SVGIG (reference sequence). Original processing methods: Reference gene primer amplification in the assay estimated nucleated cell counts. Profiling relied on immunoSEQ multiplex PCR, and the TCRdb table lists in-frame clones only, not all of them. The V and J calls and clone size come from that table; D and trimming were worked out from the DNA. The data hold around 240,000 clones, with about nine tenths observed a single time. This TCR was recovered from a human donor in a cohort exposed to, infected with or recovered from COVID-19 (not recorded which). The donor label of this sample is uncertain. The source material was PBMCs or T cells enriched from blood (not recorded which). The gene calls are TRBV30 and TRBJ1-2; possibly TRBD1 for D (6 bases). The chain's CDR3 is CAWGSRQALNGYTF. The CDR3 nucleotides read TGTGCCTGGGGCTCCAGACAGGCGTTGAATGGCTACACCTTC.